The 4 T cell receptor beta chains below come from one sample, sequenced in a study of spatial heterogeneity in lung cancer (dated by TCRdb to the late 2010s). The protocol used for the library was 5' RACE. These reads were obtained on a NextSeq 500. TCRdb cleaned the public reads at Q25 with fastp, built clones with MiXCR and kept in-frame beta chains. Identical CDR3 protein sequences are pooled into one entry, listed with their most common genes and DNA. Across this sample there are roughly 13,000 distinct CDR3 sequences, with 3.5% to 4.5% seen only once. 35% to 55% of the sample belongs to the ten largest clones. The time point tag for this specimen amounts to: sample taken at primary tumor resection. Without any cell sorting, TCR sequencing was performed on whole RNA extracted either from tumor and nontumor lung tissue or from cryopreserved PBMC samples. The specimen was PBMCs, collected at surgery. These receptors were obtained from a male donor with early-stage non-small cell lung cancer.

This clonotype was counted ten times or more. This beta chain came through as a stray read in a library set up for alpha chains, and its size says little. The J gene is TRBJ1-1, the V gene TRBV9; 8 bases are shared with TRBD1. Trimming removed 4 bases from V and 4 bases from J; junction bases left unmatched: 6. The length of the CDR3 is 14 residues. Germline lookup yields CDR1 SGDLS and CDR2 YYNGEE. The CDR3 DNA reads TGTGCCAGCAGCTTGGACAGGGAGGGCACTGAAGCTTTCTTT. Translation: CASSLDREGTEAFF.

This clonotype was recorded many times. This beta chain is a stray read from a library made for alpha chains; its abundance is not meaningful. Here the CDR3 reads CASSPPGRAETQYF. CDR3 coding DNA: TGTGCCAGCTCACCACCTGGCAGGGCAGAGACCCAGTACTTC. This chain uses TRBV18 with TRBJ2-5; D is perhaps TRBD1 (5 bases). Trimming removed 0 bases at V and 4 bases at J, with 9 bases between. The CDR3 contains 14 residues. Germline V CDR1 and CDR2: KGHSH, LQKENI.

This clonotype was seen at least ten times. As an off-target read in a library built for alpha chains, this beta chain has a frequency of little significance. V is TRBV10-2 and J is TRBJ2-1; D is possibly TRBD1 or TRBD2 (5 bases each). Trimming cost V 2 bases and J 9 bases, with 14 bases left between them. There are 14 residues in the CDR3. The germline V gene encodes CDR1 WSHSY and CDR2 SAAADI. CDR3: CASSEPSTGGEQFF. Here the CDR3 DNA reads TGCGCCAGCAGTGAGCCCTCGACTGGGGGTGAGCAGTTCTTC.

This clonotype appeared many times. This beta chain lies outside the target of a library built for alpha chains; its clone size means little. The chain recombines TRBV29-1 with TRBJ1-2, with D uncertain. V was cut by 3 bases and J by 8 bases, with 13 bases left in between. The CDR3 consists of 12 residues. The germline V gene has CDR1 SQVTM and CDR2 ANQGSEA. CDR3 coding DNA: TGCAGCGTTGAGATTTCGGGAGTCGGCTACACCTTC. Amino acid sequence: CSVEISGVGYTF. The full variable domain, completed using reference TRBV29-1 and TRBJ1-2, is SAVISQKPSRDICQRGTSLTIQCQVDSQVTMMFWYRQQPGQSLTLIATANQGSEATYESGFVIDKFPISRPNLTFSTLTVSNMSPEDSSIYLCSVEISGVGYTFGSGTRLTVV.